This T cell receptor (beta chain) was identified in a study of blood T cells in healthy people across ages. Study-wide results and caveats: Naive T cell percentage strongly correlated with TCR beta diversity.

The authors ran a second PCR of roughly 6 to 12 cycles using a sample-barcoded 5' primer and a J-beta primer mix. TCRdb ran MiXCR on the 5' RACE reads and lists one entry per CDR3 protein. Of 600,000 or so distinct CDR3 sequences listed, more than 45% were seen once; the top ten hold under 30%. The J segment lost 2 bases and the V segment lost 5 bases, leaving 9 bases of the junction unmatched. There are 16 residues in the CDR3. Germline V gene sequence: CDR1 MDHEN, CDR2 SYDVKM. About this clonotype: Its specificity is unknown.

The chain couples TRBV28 to TRBJ2-3; 8 bases line up with TRBD1. Sequencing was done on a sample of blood. The source is a man at least 80 years old in good health. This CDR3 is CASSPSGQANTDTQYF. CDR3 nucleotides: TGTGCCAGCAGTCCGTCGGGACAGGCGAACACAGATACGCAGTATTTT.